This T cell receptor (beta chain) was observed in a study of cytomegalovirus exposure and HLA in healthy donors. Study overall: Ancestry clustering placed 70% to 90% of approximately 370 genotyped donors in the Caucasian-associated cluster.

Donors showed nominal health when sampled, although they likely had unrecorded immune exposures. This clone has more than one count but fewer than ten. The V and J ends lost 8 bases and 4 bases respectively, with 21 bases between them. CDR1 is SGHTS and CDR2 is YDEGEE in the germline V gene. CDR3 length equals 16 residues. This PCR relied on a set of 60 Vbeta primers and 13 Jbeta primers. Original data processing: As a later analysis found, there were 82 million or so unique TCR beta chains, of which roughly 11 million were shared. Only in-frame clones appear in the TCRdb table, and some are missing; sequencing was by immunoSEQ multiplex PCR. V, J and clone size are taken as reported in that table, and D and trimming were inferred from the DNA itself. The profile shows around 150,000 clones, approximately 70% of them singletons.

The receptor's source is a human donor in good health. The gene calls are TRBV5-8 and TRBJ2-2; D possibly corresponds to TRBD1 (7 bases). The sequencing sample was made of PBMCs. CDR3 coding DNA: TGTGCCAGTCACCCCGTAGGACAGGAGGGCACCGGGGAGCTGTTTTTT. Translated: CASHPVGQEGTGELFF.